This TCR beta chain was observed in a study of cytomegalovirus exposure and HLA in healthy donors. Study conclusions and caveats: A previous analysis found most TCR beta V segments productive roughly 90% or roughly 30% of the time.

This CDR3 region has 15 residues. Germline V gives CDR1 SEHNR, CDR2 FQNEAQ (reference sequence). V lost 2 bases and J 3 bases, leaving 14 bases between the germline ends. The donors were healthy bone marrow donors. PCR used 60 Vbeta primers and 13 Jbeta primers. TCRdb's copy holds only in-frame clones and misses some; the assay was immunoSEQ multiplex PCR. The sample includes hundreds of thousands of clones, about 85% seen only once; the top ten take roughly 0.22%. Concerning this clone: Its antigen is currently unknown.

J is TRBJ2-7 and V is TRBV7-9, with D possibly matching TRBD2 (6 bases). Sequenced sample: PBMCs. This TCR came from a girl aged 2-10 years in good health and CMV-seronegative. CDR3 region: CASSLKGGDGYEQYF. CDR3 bases: TGTGCCAGCAGCTTAAAGGGCGGGGACGGCTACGAGCAGTACTTC.